What follows are 29 T cell receptor beta chains derived from one specimen sequenced in a study of blood T cells in healthy people across ages. A second PCR, run for about 6 to 11 cycles, used a sample-barcoded 5' primer plus a J-beta primer mix. One entry per CDR3 protein, called by TCRdb with MiXCR from the 5' RACE reads. The sample has about 730,000 distinct CDR3 sequences; around 40% are singletons. Material: blood. These receptors all come from a woman in her sixties in good health.

The chain recombines TRBV6-5 with TRBJ2-7; D call uncertain. The germline V gene encodes CDR1 MNHEY and CDR2 SVGAGI. Trimming left V 6 bases short and J 3 bases short, with 12 bases between. The CDR3 has 13 amino acids. The CDR3 nucleotides read TGTGCCAGCAGCCATTCCGTGGGCTACGAGCAGTACTTC. Translated, it gives CASSHSVGYEQYF.

The chain carries TRBV7-2 and TRBJ2-1; TRBD2 matches 9 bases. The V gene's germline CDR1 is SGHTA and CDR2 FQGNSA. The CDR3 contains 15 residues. Trimming cost V 0 bases and J 5 bases; bases outside gene matches: 2. CDR3 region: CASSLASGGNNEQFF. The CDR3 nucleotides are TGTGCCAGCAGCTTAGCTAGCGGGGGCAACAATGAGCAGTTCTTC.

This chain links TRBV20-1 with TRBJ2-3, with D tentatively TRBD2 (5 bases). CDR3 length: 13 residues. V dropped 4 bases and J dropped 3 bases, with 11 bases sitting between them. Germline assignment: CDR1 DFQATT and CDR2 SNEGSKA (reference sequence). This chain's CDR3 is CSANARGTDTQYF. The CDR3 DNA follows: TGCAGTGCTAACGCGAGAGGGACAGATACGCAGTATTTT.

This clonotype has more than one count but fewer than ten. The chain joins TRBV27 to TRBJ2-1; 10 nucleotides align to TRBD2. This CDR3 has 21 residues. Germline-derived CDR1 and CDR2 are MNHEY and SMNVEV (reference sequence). J lost 2 bases, V lost 5 bases, and 21 bases had no gene match. The CDR3: CASSPLGAQASGRRAYNEQFF. In nucleotides, the CDR3 is TGTGCCAGCAGTCCGTTGGGGGCGCAGGCTAGCGGGAGACGCGCCTACAATGAGCAGTTCTTC.

This clonotype was observed once. This chain links TRBV10-2 with TRBJ1-2, with D tentatively TRBD1 (5 bases). Germline V gene data show CDR1 as WSHSY and CDR2 as SAAADI. V was trimmed by 6 bases and J by 7 bases, leaving 18 bases between them. This CDR3 is built from 14 residues. The CDR3 region is CASRKAGLMSGYTF. DNA of the CDR3: TGCGCCAGCAGGAAGGCAGGGTTGATGAGTGGCTACACCTTC.

V gene TRBV27 combines with J gene TRBJ2-3; D gene ambiguous. Per the germline V gene, CDR1 is MNHEY and CDR2 is SMNVEV (reference sequence). CDR3 length: 11 residues. The V end was cut by 2 bases, the J end by 8 bases, with 5 bases between. CDR3 DNA sequence: TGTGCCAGCAGTTTAGCGAGTACGCAGTATTTT. Translating it yields CASSLASTQYF.

The chain combines TRBV10-3 with TRBJ2-3, with D possibly TRBD2 on 6 matching bases. Germline V gene lookup returns CDR1 ENHRY and CDR2 SYGVKD. With 6 bases removed from V and 0 bases from J, the gap between germline ends came to 13 bases. The CDR3 runs to 15 residues. CDR3 protein: CAISLAGRSTDTQYF. The CDR3 nucleotides are TGTGCCATCAGCCTTGCGGGAAGGAGCACAGATACGCAGTATTTT.

This clonotype was observed a few times. The chain is built from TRBV28 and TRBJ2-7; D may correspond to TRBD1 or TRBD2 (6 bases each). Germline V gives CDR1 MDHEN, CDR2 SYDVKM. V lost 4 bases and J 3 bases, leaving 19 bases between the germline ends. CDR3 length: 16 amino acids. CDR3: CASSSRDTPRNYEQYF. For the CDR3, the DNA is TGTGCCAGCAGTTCGCGGGACACTCCTCGTAACTACGAGCAGTACTTC.

This clonotype is medium-sized. The chain combines TRBV29-1 with TRBJ1-2; 9 bases fit TRBD1. Germline CDR1 SQVTM, CDR2 ANQGSEA. CDR3 length equals 13 residues. Trimming removed 5 bases from V and 3 bases from J; junction bases left unmatched: 4. The CDR3 sequence is CSVPGQGDYGYTF. In DNA form, the CDR3 reads TGCAGCGTTCCGGGACAGGGCGACTATGGCTACACCTTC.

This clonotype was recorded a few times. This chain uses TRBV10-3 with TRBJ2-3; D perhaps matches TRBD1 (6 bases). V gave up 4 bases and J gave up 7 bases, with 9 bases separating them. Germline assignment: CDR1 ENHRY and CDR2 SYGVKD. The CDR3 has 12 residues. This chain's CDR3 is CAISVQGNTQYF. CDR3 coding DNA: TGTGCCATCAGTGTACAGGGAAATACGCAGTATTTT.

J is TRBJ1-5 and V is TRBV20-1; D possibly corresponds to TRBD1 (6 bases). Germline V gives CDR1 DFQATT, CDR2 SNEGSKA (reference sequence). V was trimmed by 2 bases and J by 6 bases, leaving 14 bases between them. CDR3 size: 14 residues. The CDR3 reads CSARISQGVQPQHF. CDR3 DNA sequence: TGCAGTGCTAGAATTTCACAGGGTGTTCAGCCCCAGCATTTT.

The chain carries TRBV20-1 and TRBJ1-1; D remains unclear. Germline values: CDR1 DFQATT, CDR2 SNEGSKA (reference sequence). CDR3 size: 13 residues. Trimming shortened V by 3 bases and J by 1 base, and 9 bases separated the two germline ends. CDR3 in DNA: TGCAGTGCTAGGAAGGACGGGAACACTGAAGCTTTCTTT. This encodes CSARKDGNTEAFF.

This clonotype was observed a single time. V gene TRBV28 combines with J gene TRBJ1-5; 8 bases are shared with TRBD1. With V trimmed by 2 bases and J by 2 bases, 11 bases remained unmatched. The CDR3 has 18 residues. Germline-derived CDR1 and CDR2 are MDHEN and SYDVKM. As DNA, the CDR3 is TGTGCCAGCAGTTTAGGGGACAGGTGGATTGTCGGCAATCAGCCCCAGCATTTT. This gives the protein CASSLGDRWIVGNQPQHF.

This clonotype was seen ten or more times. V is TRBV6-5 and J is TRBJ1-2; D is undetermined. Between the trimmed V and J ends, which lost 6 bases and 1 base, there was a span of 9 bases. CDR1 and CDR2 (germline): MNHEY, SVGAGI. The CDR3 spans 13 residues. The chain's CDR3 is CASRNSYNYGYTF. In nucleotides, the CDR3 is TGTGCCAGCAGGAACTCGTATAACTATGGCTACACCTTC.

There are a few counts of this clonotype. The chain links TRBV28 to TRBJ2-7; 8 bases are shared with TRBD2. Germline CDR1 reads MDHEN; CDR2 reads SYDVKM. Trimming at V came to 5 bases and at J to 7 bases, leaving 4 bases not matched to a gene. The CDR3 has 12 residues. CDR3 in DNA: TGTGCCAGCAGTACTAGCGGCAATGAGCAGTACTTC. Amino acids: CASSTSGNEQYF. The full variable domain, with the rest looked up from reference TRBV28 and TRBJ2-7, is DVKVTQSSRYLVKRTGEKVFLECVQDMDHENMFWYRQDPGLGLRLIYFSYDVKMKEKGDIPEGYSVSREKKERFSLILESASTNQTSMYLCASSTSGNEQYFGPGTRLTVT.

This clonotype was observed a few times. This sequence joins TRBV18 and TRBJ1-4; D is undetermined. The CDR3 runs 13 residues. CDR1 and CDR2 from the germline V gene are KGHSH and LQKENI. V lost 8 bases to trimming and J lost 0 bases, with 7 bases between them. The CDR3, as DNA: TGTGCCAGCCTTCTATCAACTAATGAAAAACTGTTTTTT. This sequence encodes CASLLSTNEKLFF. Drawing the rest from reference TRBV18 and TRBJ1-4, the complete variable domain is NAGVMQNPRHLVRRRGQEARLRCSPMKGHSHVYWYRQLPEEGLKFMVYLQKENIIDESGMPKERFSAEFPKEGPSILRIQQVVRGDSAAYFCASLLSTNEKLFFGSGTQLSVL.

Note on this clonotype: The junction departs from the called germline gene at one end, perhaps through a read error. V and J are TRBV6-1 and TRBJ2-5; tentative D call: TRBD2 (5 bases). The V gene's germline CDR1 is MNHNS and CDR2 SASEGT. CDR3 length equals 15 residues. CDR3 residues: CASREVALGPETQYF. CDR3 nucleotide sequence: TGTGCCAGCAGGGAAGTAGCGCTTGGGCCGGAGACCCAGTACTTC.

The V call is TRBV18, the J call TRBJ1-5, with no clear D. Germline loops: CDR1 KGHSH, CDR2 LQKENI. The CDR3 loop spans 14 amino acids. V was shortened by 3 bases and J by 5 bases, with 11 bases between the two germline ends. CDR3 amino acids: CASSPDGTDQPQHF. The DNA of the CDR3 is TGTGCCAGCTCACCTGACGGTACCGATCAGCCCCAGCATTTT. The complete variable domain, with remaining parts taken from reference TRBV18 and TRBJ1-5, reads NAGVMQNPRHLVRRRGQEARLRCSPMKGHSHVYWYRQLPEEGLKFMVYLQKENIIDESGMPKERFSAEFPKEGPSILRIQQVVRGDSAAYFCASSPDGTDQPQHFGDGTRLSIL.

The chain combines TRBV20-1 with TRBJ2-7, with TRBD1 identical over 8 bases. CDR3 length: 14 amino acids. V gave up 3 bases and J gave up 4 bases; unmatched junction bases: 8. Germline loops: CDR1 DFQATT, CDR2 SNEGSKA (reference sequence). This CDR3 is CSARTGTGVYEQYF. Written as DNA, the CDR3 is TGCAGTGCTAGGACCGGGACAGGAGTGTACGAGCAGTACTTC.

The rearrangement joins TRBV2 to TRBJ2-5; 11 bases map to TRBD2. Germline V gene lookup returns CDR1 SNHLY and CDR2 FYNNEI. The CDR3 length is 15 residues. Trimming at V came to 7 bases and at J to 5 bases, leaving 9 bases not matched to a gene. CDR3 in amino acids: CASMNRLAGTETQYF. The CDR3 DNA sequence: TGTGCCAGCATGAATCGACTAGCGGGGACGGAGACCCAGTACTTC. The complete variable domain, with remaining parts taken from reference TRBV2 and TRBJ2-5, reads EPEVTQTPSHQVTQMGQEVILRCVPISNHLYFYWYRQILGQKVEFLVSFYNNEISEKSEIFDDQFSVERPDGSNFTLKIRSTKLEDSAMYFCASMNRLAGTETQYFGPGTRLLVL.

The chain has TRBV12-3 or TRBV12-4 and TRBJ1-2; 8 bases map to TRBD1. The CDR3 consists of 12 residues. V gave up 6 bases and J gave up 7 bases; unmatched junction bases: 4. The DNA of the CDR3 is TGTGCCAGCAGCCGGACAGGGTTTGGCTACACCTTC. It translates to CASSRTGFGYTF.

This clonotype was seen a few times. The V gene is TRBV6-5, the J gene TRBJ2-3, with D unresolved. This CDR3 has 16 amino acids. Germline CDR1 MNHEY, CDR2 SVGAGI. V lost 6 bases, J lost 2 bases, and 18 bases lay in between. The CDR3 is CASSPGSVANTDTQYF. CDR3 nucleotides: TGTGCCAGCAGCCCCGGTTCCGTGGCAAACACAGATACGCAGTATTTT.

This clonotype was found many times. This chain uses TRBV5-1 with TRBJ2-5, with TRBD2 matching 7 bases. In germline, CDR1 is SGHRS, CDR2 YFSETQ. The V segment lost 1 base and the J segment 5 bases; nucleotides outside the gene matches: 5. The CDR3 runs 14 residues. The CDR3 here is CASSLSGGTETQYF. CDR3 nucleotide sequence: TGCGCCAGCAGCTTGTCGGGGGGAACCGAGACCCAGTACTTC. The full variable domain, with the rest looked up from reference TRBV5-1 and TRBJ2-5, is KAGVTQTPRYLIKTRGQQVTLSCSPISGHRSVSWYQQTPGQGLQFLFEYFSETQRNKGNFPGRFSGRQFSNSRSEMNVSTLELGDSALYLCASSLSGGTETQYFGPGTRLLVL.

This chain links TRBV11-1 with TRBJ1-1, with unresolved D. This CDR3 is built from 13 residues. V lost 1 base and J 10 bases, leaving 13 bases between the germline ends. The germline gives CDR1 SGHAT, CDR2 FQDESV (reference sequence). CDR3 bases: TGTGCCAGCAGCTTAGGAACCGTAGGTGGAGCTTTCTTT. As protein: CASSLGTVGGAFF.

This chain links TRBV7-2 with TRBJ1-1; D gene ambiguous. Trimming stripped 4 bases from V and 6 bases from J, with 18 bases between. The V gene's germline CDR1 is SGHTA and CDR2 FQGNSA. The CDR3 totals 15 residues. The CDR3 nucleotides are TGTGCCAGCAGCTCGGGAGTGATCTCGGGAGCTGAAGCTTTCTTT. This encodes CASSSGVISGAEAFF. The full variable domain, its missing parts supplied by reference TRBV7-2 and TRBJ1-1, is GAGVSQSPSNKVTEKGKDVELRCDPISGHTALYWYRQSLGQGLEFLIYFQGNSAPDKSGLPSDRFSAERTGGSVSTLTIQRTQQEDSAVYLCASSSGVISGAEAFFGQGTRLTVV.

The chain combines TRBV12-3 or TRBV12-4 with TRBJ1-2; D call uncertain. This CDR3 has 14 amino acids. Trimming pared 3 bases from V and 7 bases from J, leaving 15 bases between. The CDR3 DNA sequence: TGTGCCAGCAGTTTTAACTGTCCCTCGGGTGGCTACACCTTC. It translates to CASSFNCPSGGYTF.

This chain connects TRBV29-1 to TRBJ2-7, with TRBD2 as a possible D gene (6 bases). Germline values: CDR1 SQVTM, CDR2 ANQGSEA. The CDR3 length is 13 residues. Trimming cost V 6 bases and J 1 base, with 13 bases left between them. The CDR3 is CSVWDSSSYEQYF. The DNA for the CDR3 is TGCAGCGTATGGGACTCAAGTTCCTACGAGCAGTACTTC.

V is TRBV5-1 and J is TRBJ2-1, with a tentative D call TRBD2 (6 bases). The V and J ends lost 7 bases and 6 bases respectively, with 14 bases between them. Germline V lookup: CDR1 SGHRS, CDR2 YFSETQ. The CDR3 extends over 13 amino acids. The CDR3 loop reads CASGWRGSNEQFF. CDR3 bases: TGCGCCAGCGGCTGGAGGGGTTCCAATGAGCAGTTCTTC.

As concerns this clonotype: This may arise from a read error, as a much more abundant clone is one base away. The chain carries TRBV6-2 or TRBV6-3 and TRBJ2-7; 8 bases match TRBD2. This CDR3 contains 15 residues. CDR1 is MNHEY and CDR2 is SVGEGT in the germline V gene. V shed 2 bases and J 7 bases; nucleotides not matched to a gene: 10. This CDR3 is CASSYAGGRYNEQYF. The DNA of the CDR3 is TGTGCCAGCAGTTACGCGGGGGGCCGGTACAATGAGCAGTACTTC.